Listed here are 6 T cell receptor beta chains from one sample, sequenced in a study of blood T cell repertoires in COVID-19. TCRdb's table, derived via immunoSEQ multiplex PCR, lists solely in-frame clones and lacks some. The sample has around 60,000 clones; over 75% are singletons. The material sequenced was peripheral blood. The source is an elderly woman with acute or convalescent COVID-19.

The chain carries TRBV19 and TRBJ1-1, with unresolved D. The germline V gene has CDR1 LNHDA and CDR2 SQIVND (reference sequence). The V gene lost 6 bases and the J gene lost 8 bases, with 10 bases spanning the gap. The length of the CDR3 is 11 residues. The CDR3 coding sequence is TGTGCCAGTAGCCGTCAAACAGAAGCTTTCTTT. Its protein product is CASSRQTEAFF. The whole variable domain, filled in from reference TRBV19 and TRBJ1-1, reads DGGITQSPKYLFRKEGQNVTLSCEQNLNHDAMYWYRQDPGQGLRLIYYSQIVNDFQKGDIAEGYSVSREKKESFPLTVTSAQKNPTAFYLCASSRQTEAFFGQGTRLTVV.

This rearrangement joins TRBV7-2 to TRBJ1-2, with TRBD1 matching over 10 bases. This CDR3 is 15 amino acids long. Germline V CDR1 and CDR2: SGHTA, FQGNSA. V lost 5 bases to trimming and J lost 5 bases; unmatched junction nucleotides: 8. DNA of the CDR3: TGTGCCAGCAGCACCCTGACAGGGGGCGGATATGGCTACACCTTC. Translated, it gives CASSTLTGGGYGYTF.

This rearrangement joins TRBV5-1 to TRBJ1-1; TRBD1 aligns across 7 bases. The V segment lost 0 bases and the J segment 11 bases; nucleotides outside the gene matches: 7. In germline, CDR1 is SGHRS, CDR2 YFSETQ. This CDR3 has 13 amino acids. CDR3: CASSLGRGPGAFF. The DNA for the CDR3 is TGCGCCAGCAGCTTGGGGAGGGGGCCAGGGGCTTTCTTT. The full variable domain, completed using reference TRBV5-1 and TRBJ1-1, is KAGVTQTPRYLIKTRGQQVTLSCSPISGHRSVSWYQQTPGQGLQFLFEYFSETQRNKGNFPGRFSGRQFSNSRSEMNVSTLELGDSALYLCASSLGRGPGAFFGQGTRLTVV.

V usage is TRBV6-5 and J usage is TRBJ2-1, with 7 nucleotides matching TRBD1. The CDR3 is made up of 13 amino acids. J was trimmed by 10 bases and V by 6 bases; bases with no gene match: 9. Germline CDR1 reads MNHEY; CDR2 reads SVGAGI. CDR3 sequence reads: CASSQNRGFEQFF. CDR3 nucleotide sequence: TGTGCCAGCAGCCAAAACAGGGGATTCGAGCAGTTCTTC.

This clone was found once. The chain carries TRBV18 and TRBJ2-7; 7 bases map to TRBD2. The CDR3 extends over 16 amino acids. Per germline, CDR1 KGHSH and CDR2 LQKENI. The V and J ends lost 3 bases and 4 bases, in that order; junction bases with no gene match: 12. The CDR3 loop is CASSPPRTRPMYEQYF. The CDR3 DNA is TGTGCCAGCTCACCTCCGAGGACTAGACCTATGTACGAGCAGTACTTC.

The V call is TRBV15, the J call TRBJ2-7, with TRBD2 identical over 10 bases. This CDR3 has 16 residues. V trimming: 0 bases; J trimming: 2 bases; junction bases outside the gene matches: 4. CDR1 LNHNV and CDR2 YYDKDF come from the germline V gene (reference sequence). CDR3 loop: CATSRDRGLAAYEQYF. For the CDR3, the DNA is TGTGCCACCAGCAGAGATCGAGGACTAGCGGCCTACGAGCAGTACTTC.